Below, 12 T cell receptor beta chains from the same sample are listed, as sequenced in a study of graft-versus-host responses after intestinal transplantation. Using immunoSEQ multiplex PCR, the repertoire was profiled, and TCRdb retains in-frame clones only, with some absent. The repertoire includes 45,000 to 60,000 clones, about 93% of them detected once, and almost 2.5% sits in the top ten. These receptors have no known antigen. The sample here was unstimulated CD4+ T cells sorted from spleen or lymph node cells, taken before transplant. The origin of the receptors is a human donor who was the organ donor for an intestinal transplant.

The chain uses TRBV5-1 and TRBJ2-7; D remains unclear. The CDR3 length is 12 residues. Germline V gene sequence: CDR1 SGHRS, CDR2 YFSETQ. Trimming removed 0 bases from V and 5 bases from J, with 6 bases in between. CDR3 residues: CASSLEGDEQYF. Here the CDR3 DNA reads TGCGCCAGCAGCTTGGAGGGTGACGAGCAGTACTTC.

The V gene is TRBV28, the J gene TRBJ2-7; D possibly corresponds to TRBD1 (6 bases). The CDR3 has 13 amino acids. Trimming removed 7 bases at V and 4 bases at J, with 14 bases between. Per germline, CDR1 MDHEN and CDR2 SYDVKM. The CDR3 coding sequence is TGTGCCAGCACCTACCTCCAGGGGTACGAGCAGTACTTC. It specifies CASTYLQGYEQYF.

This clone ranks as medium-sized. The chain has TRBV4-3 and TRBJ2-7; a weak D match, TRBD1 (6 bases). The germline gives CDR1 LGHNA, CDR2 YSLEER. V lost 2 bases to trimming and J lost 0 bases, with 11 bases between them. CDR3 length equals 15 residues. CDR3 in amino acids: CASSQNRDNSYEQYF. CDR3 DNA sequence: TGCGCCAGCAGCCAAAACCGGGACAACTCCTACGAGCAGTACTTC.

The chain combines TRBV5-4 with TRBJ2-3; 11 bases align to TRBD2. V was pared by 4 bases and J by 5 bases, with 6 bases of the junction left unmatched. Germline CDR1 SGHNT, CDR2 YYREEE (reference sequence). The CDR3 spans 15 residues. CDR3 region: CASSPTSGTGDTQYF. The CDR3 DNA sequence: TGTGCCAGCAGCCCGACTAGCGGGACGGGAGATACGCAGTATTTT. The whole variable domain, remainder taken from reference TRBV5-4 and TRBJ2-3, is ETGVTQSPTHLIKTRGQQVTLRCSSQSGHNTVSWYQQALGQGPQFIFQYYREEENGRGNFPPRFSGLQFPNYSSELNVNALELDDSALYLCASSPTSGTGDTQYFGPGTRLTVL.

The CDR3 DNA sequence: TGTGCCAGCAGCAAAGCCCACGGGAGGTACTCCTACGAGCAGTACTTC. Translated, it gives CASSKAHGRYSYEQYF. The chain recombines TRBV21-1 with TRBJ2-7; the table's D call, TRBD2, has no DNA check behind it. TRBV21-1 is given as a pseudogene. The CDR3 is 16 amino acids.

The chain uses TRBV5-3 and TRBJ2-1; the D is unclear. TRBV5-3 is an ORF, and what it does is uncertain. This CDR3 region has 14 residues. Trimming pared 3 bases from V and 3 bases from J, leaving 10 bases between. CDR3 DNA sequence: TGTGCCAGAAGCTGGGGAAGGGACTACAATGAGCAGTTCTTC. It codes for CARSWGRDYNEQFF.

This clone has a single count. CDR3 DNA: TGTGCCAGCAGCCCCACAGGGGGCTTAACCGGGGAGCTGTTTTTT. Translation gives CASSPTGGLTGELFF. The chain couples TRBV11-2 to TRBJ2-2; TRBD1 aligns across 9 bases. The CDR3 runs to 15 residues. The trim removed 5 bases at V and 5 bases at J, leaving 6 bases unmatched. Looked up from germline, CDR1 is SGHAT and CDR2 is FQNNGV.

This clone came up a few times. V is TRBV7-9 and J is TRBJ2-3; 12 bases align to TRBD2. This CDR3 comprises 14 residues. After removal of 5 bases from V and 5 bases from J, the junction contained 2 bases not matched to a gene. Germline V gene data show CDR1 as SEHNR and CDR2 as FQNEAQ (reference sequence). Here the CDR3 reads CASSPGLAGDTQYF. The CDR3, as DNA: TGTGCCAGCAGCCCGGGACTAGCGGGAGATACGCAGTATTTT.

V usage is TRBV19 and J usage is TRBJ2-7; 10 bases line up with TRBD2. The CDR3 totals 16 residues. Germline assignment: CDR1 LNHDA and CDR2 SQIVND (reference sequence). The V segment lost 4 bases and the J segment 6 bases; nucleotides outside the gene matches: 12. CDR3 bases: TGTGCCAGTAGTACGGGACTAGCGTCTGTACCCGGCGAGCAGTACTTC. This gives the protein CASSTGLASVPGEQYF.

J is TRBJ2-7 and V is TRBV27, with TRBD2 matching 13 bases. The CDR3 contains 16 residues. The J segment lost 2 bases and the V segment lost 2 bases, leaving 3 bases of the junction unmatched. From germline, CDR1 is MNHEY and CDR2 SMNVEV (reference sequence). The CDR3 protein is CASSLKGLAGAYEQYF. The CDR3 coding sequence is TGTGCCAGCAGTTTAAAAGGACTAGCGGGAGCCTACGAGCAGTACTTC.

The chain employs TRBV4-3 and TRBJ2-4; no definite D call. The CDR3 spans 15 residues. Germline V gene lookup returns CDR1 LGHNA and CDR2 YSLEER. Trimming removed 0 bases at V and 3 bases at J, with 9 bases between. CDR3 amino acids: CASSQEGGGKNIQYF. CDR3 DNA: TGCGCCAGCAGCCAAGAGGGCGGCGGCAAAAACATTCAGTACTTC.

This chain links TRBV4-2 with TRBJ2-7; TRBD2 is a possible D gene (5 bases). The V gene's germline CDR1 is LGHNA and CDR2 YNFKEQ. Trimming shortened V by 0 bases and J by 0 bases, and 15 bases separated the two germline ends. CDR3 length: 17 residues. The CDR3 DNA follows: TGTGCCAGCAGCCAAGATCGAGGGTTGAGTAGCTCCTACGAGCAGTACTTC. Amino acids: CASSQDRGLSSSYEQYF.